The 18 T cell receptor beta chains below were found in one sample sequenced in a study of T cell changes during pregnancy in multiple sclerosis. The table came from immunoSEQ multiplex PCR; TCRdb's copy has only in-frame clones and leaves some out. The sample lists some 42,000 clones, 85% to 95% occurring once. The material sequenced was CD4+ T cells from peripheral blood mononuclear cells, taken in the third trimester of pregnancy. Receptors originate from a female donor with multiple sclerosis, enrolled in a pregnancy study.

This chain links TRBV5-5 with TRBJ1-6; 10 positions agree with TRBD1. Germline trimming cut 4 bases from V and 9 bases from J; bases unmatched to any gene: 7. The CDR3 is 15 residues long. Germline V gene lookup returns CDR1 SGHKS and CDR2 YYEKEE (reference sequence). The CDR3 loop is CASSVGQGFRSPLHF. In nucleotides, the CDR3 is TGTGCCAGCAGCGTGGGACAGGGGTTCCGTTCACCCCTCCACTTT.

The rearrangement links TRBV28 to TRBJ1-2; 8 positions match TRBD1. Unmatched junction bases numbered 7, after V lost 6 bases and J lost 7 bases. This CDR3 comprises 13 residues. Per germline, CDR1 MDHEN and CDR2 SYDVKM. CDR3 bases: TGTGCCAGCAGAAAGACGACAGGGGCTGGCTACACCTTC. The encoded protein is CASRKTTGAGYTF.

The genes are TRBV6-5 and TRBJ2-7; 7 bases are shared with TRBD2. This CDR3 region has 15 residues. Germline V gene data show CDR1 as MNHEY and CDR2 as SVGAGI. J lost 6 bases, V lost 5 bases, and 13 bases had no gene match. The CDR3, as DNA: TGTGCCAGCAGTCCTCTGAGCGGGATAGGGCGCGAGCAGTACTTC. Its protein is CASSPLSGIGREQYF.

This chain joins TRBV18 and TRBJ2-7; the match to TRBD2 covers 9 bases. V trimming: 3 bases; J trimming: 7 bases; junction bases outside the gene matches: 1. The CDR3 length is 12 residues. Per the germline V gene, CDR1 is KGHSH and CDR2 is LQKENI. DNA of the CDR3: TGTGCCAGCTCACCTGCGGGGGGGGAGCAGTACTTC. Residues: CASSPAGGEQYF.

The chain couples TRBV15 to TRBJ1-2; 8 bases align to TRBD1. The germline V gene encodes CDR1 LNHNV and CDR2 YYDKDF (reference sequence). V lost 0 bases and J lost 7; bases outside the gene matches: 10. The CDR3 contains 16 residues. The CDR3 loop is CATSRETGTGLSGYTF. As DNA, the CDR3 is TGTGCCACCAGCAGAGAGACCGGGACAGGTTTGAGTGGCTACACCTTC.

This clone was picked up one time. The rearrangement joins TRBV7-9 to TRBJ2-7, with D possibly matching TRBD1 (5 bases). The CDR3 loop spans 15 amino acids. V was cut by 6 bases and J by 2 bases, with 17 bases left in between. The V gene's germline CDR1 is SEHNR and CDR2 FQNEAQ (reference sequence). The CDR3 region has the DNA TGTGCCAGCAGTTCCTACAGGCGTACCACCTACGAGCAGTACTTC. It specifies CASSSYRRTTYEQYF.

J is TRBJ2-3 and V is TRBV19; a weak D match, TRBD1 (6 bases). Trimming cost V 6 bases and J 1 base, with 14 bases left between them. The V gene's germline CDR1 is LNHDA and CDR2 SQIVND (reference sequence). This CDR3 contains 15 residues. CDR3 sequence reads: CASRQGRKGTDTQYF. In DNA, the CDR3 is TGTGCCAGTAGACAGGGAAGGAAGGGCACAGATACGCAGTATTTT.

This clone turned up a few times. The V and J genes are TRBV6-6 and TRBJ2-7, with a possible D match to TRBD1 (7 bases). Per the germline V gene, CDR1 is MNHNY and CDR2 is SVGAGI (reference sequence). CDR3 length: 14 amino acids. The ends were cut back, 6 bases at V and 4 bases at J, with 16 bases in the middle. CDR3 residues: CASRPTGDWYEQYF. The CDR3 region has the DNA TGTGCCAGCAGGCCCACAGGGGACTGGTACGAGCAGTACTTC.

The chain uses TRBV4-2 and TRBJ2-3, with 11 bases matching TRBD2. Germline trimming cut 3 bases from V and 2 bases from J; bases unmatched to any gene: 10. Germline assignment: CDR1 LGHNA and CDR2 YNFKEQ. This CDR3 has 18 amino acids. The CDR3 DNA follows: TGTGCCAGCAGCCACGGGGGGCTAGCGGGAGGTTCCACAGATACGCAGTATTTT. Its translation: CASSHGGLAGGSTDTQYF.

This chain joins TRBV5-1 and TRBJ2-1; 7 positions match TRBD1. The V segment lost 5 bases and the J segment 0 bases; nucleotides outside the gene matches: 5. CDR3 size: 15 residues. Looked up from germline, CDR1 is SGHRS and CDR2 is YFSETQ. CDR3 loop: CASSLTGSSYNEQFF. For the CDR3, the DNA is TGCGCCAGCAGTTTGACAGGGAGCTCCTACAATGAGCAGTTCTTC.

The chain employs TRBV7-3 and TRBJ1-2; D uncertain. This CDR3 spans 15 amino acids. Looked up from germline, CDR1 is SGHTA and CDR2 is FQGTGA. V lost 0 bases and J lost 2, with 10 bases in between. This CDR3 is CASSLTPGLNYGYTF. CDR3 nucleotide sequence: TGTGCCAGCAGCTTAACCCCAGGCCTAAACTATGGCTACACCTTC.

In regard to this clone: This specimen includes other DNA sequences encoding the same CDR3. This chain connects TRBV15 to TRBJ2-7, with TRBD1 matching 7 bases. CDR1 is LNHNV and CDR2 is YYDKDF in the germline V gene (reference sequence). V was pared by 3 bases and J by 0 bases, with 2 bases of the junction left unmatched. The CDR3 length is 14 residues. Written as DNA, the CDR3 is TGTGCCACCAGCAGGACAGGGAGCTCCTACGAGCAGTACTTC. The encoded protein is CATSRTGSSYEQYF.

This chain joins TRBV6-5 and TRBJ2-1, with 9 bases that match TRBD1. CDR1 is MNHEY and CDR2 is SVGAGI in the germline V gene. The CDR3 has 15 amino acids. With 0 bases clipped from V and 4 bases from J, the junction kept 1 base outside the gene matches. The CDR3 spells CASSYSGTGYNEQFF. The CDR3 DNA is TGTGCCAGCAGTTACTCGGGGACAGGGTACAATGAGCAGTTCTTC.

The chain is built from TRBV5-8 and TRBJ1-5, with D possibly TRBD1 on 6 matching bases. In germline, CDR1 is SGHTS, CDR2 YDEGEE. The CDR3 has 19 residues. Trimming removed 3 bases from V and 6 bases from J, with 28 bases in between. The CDR3 DNA is TGTGCCAGCAGCTCGGACAGACTGTGGGGGGGGCGATCTGGTCAGCCCCAGCATTTT. Translating gives CASSSDRLWGGRSGQPQHF.

The J gene is TRBJ2-2, the V gene TRBV2; 9 positions match TRBD1. This CDR3 has 15 residues. The V and J ends lost 6 bases and 3 bases, in that order; junction bases with no gene match: 5. CDR1 and CDR2 from the germline V gene are SNHLY and FYNNEI. DNA for the CDR3: TGTGCCAGCAGGACGGGACAGGGTTACACCGGGGAGCTGTTTTTT. Encoded protein: CASRTGQGYTGELFF.

The chain couples TRBV27 to TRBJ2-1, with TRBD2 matching over 11 bases. This CDR3 has 17 amino acids. Trimming at V came to 3 bases and at J to 7 bases, leaving 11 bases not matched to a gene. Germline CDR1 is MNHEY and CDR2 is SMNVEV (reference sequence). The CDR3 here is CASSFLGTSGPTNEQFF. CDR3 nucleotide sequence: TGTGCCAGCAGTTTCCTAGGGACTAGCGGACCCACGAATGAGCAGTTCTTC.

V and J are TRBV5-1 and TRBJ2-1, with unresolved D. This CDR3 has 14 amino acids. Germline V gene lookup returns CDR1 SGHRS and CDR2 YFSETQ. V shed 0 bases and J shed 5 bases, with 9 bases lying between them. CDR3 nucleotide sequence: TGCGCCAGCAGCTTGGGGCCGTTGAACAATGAGCAGTTCTTC. Protein product: CASSLGPLNNEQFF. Filled out from reference TRBV5-1 and TRBJ2-1, the complete variable domain reads KAGVTQTPRYLIKTRGQQVTLSCSPISGHRSVSWYQQTPGQGLQFLFEYFSETQRNKGNFPGRFSGRQFSNSRSEMNVSTLELGDSALYLCASSLGPLNNEQFFGPGTRLTVL.

The chain is built from TRBV5-1 and TRBJ1-2; D gene uncertain. V was trimmed by 5 bases and J by 5 bases, leaving 25 bases between them. This CDR3 spans 17 amino acids. The germline V gene has CDR1 SGHRS and CDR2 YFSETQ. CDR3 loop: CASRISPGRTEAYGYTF. CDR3 coding DNA: TGCGCCAGCAGGATATCTCCGGGAAGGACCGAAGCTTATGGCTACACCTTC.